These 13 T cell receptor beta chains were all obtained from the same sample, sequenced in a study of cytomegalovirus exposure and HLA in healthy donors. The study ran its PCR with 60 Vbeta and 13 Jbeta primers. Sequencing used immunoSEQ multiplex PCR; TCRdb keeps in-frame clones, though not all of them. The sample carries about 140,000 clones, roughly 74% recorded once. The sequencing sample was made of PBMCs. Receptor source: a man aged 35 to 55 in good health and CMV-seronegative.

The gene calls are TRBV2 and TRBJ1-4, with 8 bases identical to TRBD1. V lost 6 bases to trimming and J lost 8 bases; unmatched junction nucleotides: 8. CDR3 length: 14 amino acids. Germline lookup yields CDR1 SNHLY and CDR2 FYNNEI. CDR3 sequence (DNA): TGTGCCAGCAGGGAGACAGGGGTCGGCGAAAAACTGTTTTTT. Its protein product is CASRETGVGEKLFF.

The rearrangement joins TRBV29-1 to TRBJ1-5, with a tentative D call TRBD1 (5 bases). Germline values: CDR1 SQVTM, CDR2 ANQGSEA. The ends were cut back, 4 bases at V and 0 bases at J, with 13 bases in the middle. The CDR3 is 15 amino acids. The CDR3 region has the DNA TGCAGCGTTGGAGTAGGGGATTCTAGCAATCAGCCCCAGCATTTT. Translated, it gives CSVGVGDSSNQPQHF.

In DNA, the CDR3 is TGTGCCAGCAGCTCGGGACAGAGGAACACCGGGGAGCTGTTTTTT. Protein product: CASSSGQRNTGELFF. The rearrangement links TRBV5-4 to TRBJ2-2, with 7 nucleotides matching TRBD1. The V segment lost 3 bases and the J segment 1 base; nucleotides outside the gene matches: 3. Germline-derived CDR1 and CDR2 are SGHNT and YYREEE (reference sequence). The CDR3 runs 15 residues.

In DNA form, the CDR3 reads TGCGCCAGCAGCTTAGGACAGCCTAACTATGGCTACACCTTC. Protein product: CASSLGQPNYGYTF. The genes are TRBV5-1 and TRBJ1-2, with D tentatively TRBD1 (6 bases). Germline CDR1 and CDR2: SGHRS and YFSETQ. Trimming pared 2 bases from V and 0 bases from J, leaving 8 bases between. The CDR3 extends over 14 amino acids.

The chain links TRBV5-1 to TRBJ2-7; 10 bases align to TRBD1. V lost 6 bases and J lost 3; bases outside the gene matches: 6. The CDR3 loop spans 14 amino acids. Germline CDR1 SGHRS, CDR2 YFSETQ. In DNA, the CDR3 is TGCGCCAGCAAACCGGGACAGGGGATCTACGAGCAGTACTTC. Encoded protein: CASKPGQGIYEQYF.

The V gene is TRBV2, the J gene TRBJ2-2; tentatively, D is TRBD1 (6 bases). Per germline, CDR1 SNHLY and CDR2 FYNNEI. The CDR3 loop spans 16 amino acids. V was clipped by 7 bases and J by 4 bases, with 19 bases between them. This CDR3 is CASKPDRTRGTGELFF. As DNA, the CDR3 is TGTGCCAGCAAACCCGACAGGACTCGTGGCACCGGGGAGCTGTTTTTT.

The count of this clone is one. The CDR3 spells CASSRGQGFLEDQPQHF. The CDR3 region has the DNA TGTGCCAGCAGTCGGGGACAGGGTTTCCTAGAAGATCAGCCCCAGCATTTT. The chain links TRBV28 to TRBJ1-5, with 9 bases fitting TRBD1. Germline V gene lookup returns CDR1 MDHEN and CDR2 SYDVKM. The V gene end was trimmed by 5 bases and the J gene end by 5 bases; junction bases not matched to a gene: 13. CDR3 size: 17 residues.

This clone was recorded a few times. J is TRBJ1-1 and V is TRBV5-1; unclear D gene. Trimming took 0 bases from V and 1 from J, leaving 10 bases between them. CDR3 length: 15 amino acids. Germline V lookup: CDR1 SGHRS, CDR2 YFSETQ. As DNA, the CDR3 is TGCGCCAGCAGCTTGGAGACCTTAGCGAACACTGAAGCTTTCTTT. This sequence encodes CASSLETLANTEAFF. The full variable domain, in which reference TRBV5-1 and TRBJ1-1 provide the parts outside the CDR3, is KAGVTQTPRYLIKTRGQQVTLSCSPISGHRSVSWYQQTPGQGLQFLFEYFSETQRNKGNFPGRFSGRQFSNSRSEMNVSTLELGDSALYLCASSLETLANTEAFFGQGTRLTVV.

The V call is TRBV7-8, the J call TRBJ2-2, with D unresolved. CDR1 and CDR2 (germline): SGHVS, FQNEAQ. Trimming removed 4 bases at V and 9 bases at J, with 24 bases between. This CDR3 is 17 amino acids long. The CDR3 loop is CASSSPFVRVSVRELFF. Written as DNA, the CDR3 is TGTGCCAGCAGCTCCCCCTTCGTACGGGTTTCAGTTCGGGAGCTGTTTTTT.

This rearrangement joins TRBV27 to TRBJ2-7; D is possibly TRBD2 (7 bases). V dropped 0 bases and J dropped 6 bases, with 12 bases sitting between them. The CDR3 length is 14 residues. Germline CDR1 reads MNHEY; CDR2 reads SMNVEV (reference sequence). The CDR3 here is CASSLSMGGREQYF. The CDR3 DNA follows: TGTGCCAGCAGTTTATCGATGGGGGGGCGCGAGCAGTACTTC.

This clone has only one observation. This chain links TRBV19 with TRBJ2-1; tentatively, D is TRBD2 (7 bases). Germline CDR1 is LNHDA and CDR2 is SQIVND (reference sequence). CDR3 length: 16 amino acids. V lost 1 base to trimming and J lost 4 bases, with 14 bases between them. DNA for the CDR3: TGTGCCAGTAGTATAGTCTCAGGGGAGGGGTACAATGAGCAGTTCTTC. It yields the protein CASSIVSGEGYNEQFF.

The chain links TRBV5-4 to TRBJ2-3; the D gene is possibly TRBD1 (5 bases). CDR1 is SGHNT, CDR2 YYREEE, per germline (reference sequence). The CDR3 is 15 amino acids. Trimming cost V 2 bases and J 3 bases, with 13 bases left between them. The CDR3 reads CASSLKGIETDTQYF. CDR3 sequence (DNA): TGTGCCAGCAGCTTAAAGGGGATTGAAACAGATACGCAGTATTTT.

V is TRBV6-6 and J is TRBJ1-2; D gene ambiguous. Per germline, CDR1 MNHNY and CDR2 SVGAGI (reference sequence). Deletions cut 0 bases from V and 2 bases from J, with 7 bases between. The CDR3 runs 14 residues. The CDR3 loop is CASSYSSRNYGYTF. The DNA of the CDR3 is TGTGCCAGCAGTTACTCGAGCAGGAACTATGGCTACACCTTC.